These 31 T cell receptor beta chains were sequenced from one sample in a study of cytomegalovirus exposure and HLA in healthy donors listed by TCRdb under 2017. Libraries were made using the immunoSEQ multiplex PCR assay. TCRdb mirrors the immuneACCESS table, restricted to in-frame sequences. Some clones are absent from its copies; in checked studies, under half trace to an unresolved V gene, and the reason for the others is unknown. The sample has 100,000 to 150,000 clones on record, about 82% of them singletons. Nearly 5% of the sample is taken by the ten largest. Sample: PBMCs. Receptor source: a man aged 18 to 30 in good health and CMV-seronegative.

This clone was picked up a small number of times. This chain links TRBV6-5 with TRBJ1-3, with 8 bases lining up with TRBD1. From germline, CDR1 is MNHEY and CDR2 SVGAGI. The V segment lost 3 bases and the J segment 3 bases; nucleotides outside the gene matches: 7. This CDR3 is built from 16 residues. The CDR3, as DNA: TGTGCCAGCAGTTATCAGTCAGGGGGCAGTGGAAACACCATATATTTT. It yields the protein CASSYQSGGSGNTIYF.

The chain uses TRBV9 and TRBJ2-1, with 12 bases matching TRBD2. CDR3 size: 17 residues. From germline, CDR1 is SGDLS and CDR2 YYNGEE. V dropped 6 bases and J dropped 8; count of bases not matched to a gene: 15. As DNA, the CDR3 is TGTGCCAGCACCGACGGACTAGCGGGAAGGCAGATCGATGAGCAGTTCTTC. This encodes CASTDGLAGRQIDEQFF.

The rearrangement joins TRBV10-2 to TRBJ2-7; tentatively, D is TRBD1 (6 bases). V gave up 0 bases and J gave up 4 bases, with 13 bases separating them. CDR1 is WSHSY, CDR2 SAAADI, per germline. The CDR3 runs 15 residues. The CDR3 sequence is CASSESTGKQYEQYF. For the CDR3, the DNA is TGCGCCAGCAGTGAGTCCACAGGGAAACAATACGAGCAGTACTTC.

The chain's CDR3 is CASSAGPIREKLFF. The CDR3 DNA is TGTGCCAGCAGCGCAGGGCCCATAAGGGAAAAACTGTTTTTT. V and J are TRBV2 and TRBJ1-4; weak D call: TRBD1 (5 bases). The germline gives CDR1 SNHLY, CDR2 FYNNEI. The V end lost 6 bases, the J end lost 8 bases, and 16 bases lay between the germline ends. The CDR3 runs to 14 residues.

V gene TRBV5-6 combines with J gene TRBJ1-2, with 8 nucleotides matching TRBD1. The CDR3 length is 14 residues. The V gene end was trimmed by 2 bases and the J gene end by 6 bases; junction bases not matched to a gene: 6. Germline CDR1 and CDR2: SGHDT and YYEEEE. The CDR3 loop reads CASSLHRTGHGYTF. The CDR3 nucleotides read TGTGCCAGCAGCTTACACCGGACAGGGCATGGCTACACCTTC.

This clone was seen a single time. This chain connects TRBV30 to TRBJ1-2, with 9 positions matching TRBD1. Germline-derived CDR1 and CDR2 are GTSNPN and SVGIG (reference sequence). There are 14 residues in the CDR3. The V and J ends lost 4 bases and 2 bases, in that order; junction bases with no gene match: 5. CDR3 region: CAWKYRGRNYGYTF. CDR3 DNA sequence: TGTGCCTGGAAATACAGGGGGCGAAACTATGGCTACACCTTC.

V usage is TRBV6-5 and J usage is TRBJ1-1; D remains ambiguous. V lost 7 bases to trimming and J lost 4 bases, with 19 bases between them. The CDR3 spans 15 residues. Germline values: CDR1 MNHEY, CDR2 SVGAGI. The CDR3 loop is CASTRLTGYGTEAFF. The CDR3 DNA is TGTGCCAGCACCAGGTTAACGGGATACGGCACTGAAGCTTTCTTT.

V gene TRBV14 combines with J gene TRBJ2-7; 13 bases match TRBD2. Germline-derived CDR1 and CDR2 are SGHDN and FVKESK. This CDR3 region has 15 residues. J was trimmed by 3 bases and V by 4 bases; bases with no gene match: 3. The CDR3 is CASSPRTSGSYEQYF. The CDR3 nucleotides are TGTGCCAGCAGCCCCCGGACTAGCGGGAGCTACGAGCAGTACTTC.

This chain links TRBV29-1 with TRBJ2-1; tentative D call: TRBD2 (6 bases). The CDR3 length is 14 residues. Trimming removed 6 bases at V and 2 bases at J, with 14 bases between. Germline V gene data show CDR1 as SQVTM and CDR2 as ANQGSEA. CDR3 bases: TGCAGCGTAGAACCGGGACTTCCCTACAATGAGCAGTTCTTC. Amino acid sequence: CSVEPGLPYNEQFF.

CDR3 residues: CASSENSGRAGNEQFF. Here the CDR3 DNA reads TGTGCCAGCAGCGAAAATAGCGGGAGGGCCGGTAATGAGCAGTTCTTC. The V and J genes are TRBV9 and TRBJ2-1; 11 nucleotides agree with TRBD2. The J segment lost 7 bases and the V segment lost 3 bases, leaving 9 bases of the junction unmatched. The germline CDR1 and CDR2 sequences are SGDLS and YYNGEE. The CDR3 extends over 16 amino acids.

The chain has TRBV27 and TRBJ2-7; TRBD1 matches at 8 bases. The CDR3 sequence is 16 residues long. V lost 0 bases and J lost 1; bases outside the gene matches: 5. Germline lookup yields CDR1 MNHEY and CDR2 SMNVEV (reference sequence). CDR3 amino acids: CASSLSSTGASYEQYF. CDR3 DNA sequence: TGTGCCAGCAGTTTATCGTCGACAGGGGCTTCCTACGAGCAGTACTTC.

V and J are TRBV7-2 and TRBJ2-7, with D possibly matching TRBD2 (6 bases). CDR3 length: 15 amino acids. Germline loops: CDR1 SGHTA, CDR2 FQGNSA. V dropped 4 bases and J dropped 4 bases, with 17 bases sitting between them. CDR3 nucleotide sequence: TGTGCCAGCAGCTCAGGCGGGGTCCCCCGGTACGAGCAGTACTTC. Amino acid sequence: CASSSGGVPRYEQYF.

The chain couples TRBV25-1 to TRBJ2-1, with D tentatively TRBD2 (5 bases). The length of the CDR3 is 10 residues. CDR1 is MGHDK, CDR2 SYGVNS, per germline. V lost 6 bases to trimming and J lost 12 bases, with 9 bases between them. Here the CDR3 reads CASSEGSQFF. Here the CDR3 DNA reads TGTGCCAGCAGCGAGGGCTCGCAGTTCTTC.

This rearrangement joins TRBV11-2 to TRBJ1-1; the match to TRBD1 covers 8 bases. V shed 4 bases, J shed 1 base, and the junction held 5 bases outside the gene matches. Germline CDR1 reads SGHAT; CDR2 reads FQNNGV. CDR3 length: 15 residues. CDR3 in DNA: TGTGCCAGCAGCTCGGACAGGGAGGGGAACACTGAAGCTTTCTTT. Protein sequence: CASSSDREGNTEAFF.

The rearrangement joins TRBV5-1 to TRBJ1-3, with TRBD1 matching over 7 bases. The CDR3 is 14 residues long. Germline CDR1 is SGHRS and CDR2 is YFSETQ. V shed 4 bases, J shed 3 bases, and the junction held 4 bases outside the gene matches. In DNA form, the CDR3 reads TGCGCCAGCAGCCCAGGGGGGCTTGGAAACACCATATATTTT. The encoded protein is CASSPGGLGNTIYF.

CDR3 bases: TGTGCCAGCAGTTACTCAGAAGACAGGGGTAGGTACGAGCAGTACTTC. It codes for CASSYSEDRGRYEQYF. The chain couples TRBV6-5 to TRBJ2-7, with TRBD1 matching 8 bases. Per germline, CDR1 MNHEY and CDR2 SVGAGI. V trimming: 0 bases; J trimming: 4 bases; junction bases outside the gene matches: 8. The CDR3 runs 16 residues.

The rearrangement joins TRBV7-2 to TRBJ2-3; D call uncertain. V was shortened by 6 bases and J by 8 bases, with 9 bases between the two germline ends. The CDR3 has 11 residues. The germline gives CDR1 SGHTA, CDR2 FQGNSA. CDR3 nucleotide sequence: TGTGCCAGCAGTGACGACTCTACGCAGTATTTT. Protein: CASSDDSTQYF. The whole variable domain, remainder taken from reference TRBV7-2 and TRBJ2-3, is GAGVSQSPSNKVTEKGKDVELRCDPISGHTALYWYRQSLGQGLEFLIYFQGNSAPDKSGLPSDRFSAERTGGSVSTLTIQRTQQEDSAVYLCASSDDSTQYFGPGTRLTVL.

The chain employs TRBV6-1 and TRBJ1-4; 7 bases map to TRBD1. V lost 6 bases and J lost 7; bases outside the gene matches: 8. Germline V gene data show CDR1 as MNHNS and CDR2 as SASEGT. There are 14 residues in the CDR3. The DNA for the CDR3 is TGTGCCAGCAGGGATGGACAGGTCCCTGAAAAACTGTTTTTT. Protein sequence: CASRDGQVPEKLFF.

The chain employs TRBV25-1 and TRBJ1-4; 8 bases map to TRBD1. J gave up 5 bases and V 4 bases, and 6 bases lay outside the gene matches. From germline, CDR1 is MGHDK and CDR2 SYGVNS. The CDR3 has 15 residues. CDR3 protein: CASSAPDRANEKLFF. Here the CDR3 DNA reads TGTGCCAGCAGTGCACCGGACAGGGCGAATGAAAAACTGTTTTTT.

The chain carries TRBV30 and TRBJ2-7; 9 positions match TRBD1. V was pared by 4 bases and J by 1 base, with 5 bases of the junction left unmatched. The CDR3 loop spans 14 amino acids. The germline V gene encodes CDR1 GTSNPN and CDR2 SVGIG (reference sequence). The CDR3 DNA reads as TGTGCCTGGACGGTAGGGACAGGGTCCTACGAGCAGTACTTC. Translation: CAWTVGTGSYEQYF.

The chain couples TRBV19 to TRBJ2-5; TRBD1 agrees at 9 bases. The germline V gene has CDR1 LNHDA and CDR2 SQIVND (reference sequence). This CDR3 spans 15 amino acids. Trimming took 4 bases from V and 5 from J; bases not matched to a gene: 8. CDR3 amino acids: CASSTRDRVGETQYF. The CDR3 bases are TGTGCCAGTAGTACCCGGGACAGGGTCGGGGAGACCCAGTACTTC.

The V and J genes are TRBV7-9 and TRBJ2-7; maybe TRBD2 (6 bases). Trimming took off 4 bases at V and 2 bases at J, with 12 bases between the two ends. The CDR3 contains 14 residues. CDR1 SEHNR and CDR2 FQNEAQ come from the germline V gene (reference sequence). The CDR3 region is CASSSGGGTYEQYF. In DNA form, the CDR3 reads TGTGCCAGCAGCTCGGGTGGAGGGACCTACGAGCAGTACTTC.

The rearrangement uses TRBV5-1 and TRBJ2-1; 10 nucleotides align to TRBD2. This CDR3 has 19 amino acids. V trimming: 0 bases; J trimming: 0 bases; junction bases outside the gene matches: 9. CDR1 is SGHRS, CDR2 YFSETQ, per germline. CDR3 residues: CASSLGIGSGGSSYNEQFF. The CDR3 DNA reads as TGCGCCAGCAGCTTGGGGATAGGTAGCGGGGGGAGCTCCTACAATGAGCAGTTCTTC.

The chain combines TRBV7-9 with TRBJ2-3, with D perhaps TRBD1 (5 bases). V was cut by 2 bases and J by 4 bases, with 13 bases left in between. Germline loops: CDR1 SEHNR, CDR2 FQNEAQ (reference sequence). The CDR3 has 15 residues. The CDR3 region is CASSLSEGAPDTQYF. The CDR3 coding sequence is TGTGCCAGCAGCTTATCGGAAGGGGCCCCAGATACGCAGTATTTT. The full variable domain, rest sourced from reference TRBV7-9 and TRBJ2-3, is DTGVSQNPRHKITKRGQNVTFRCDPISEHNRLYWYRQTLGQGPEFLTYFQNEAQLEKSRLLSDRFSAERPKGSFSTLEIQRTEQGDSAMYLCASSLSEGAPDTQYFGPGTRLTVL.

This clone was detected a few times. The V and J genes are TRBV30 and TRBJ2-7; 8 nucleotides agree with TRBD1. CDR1 and CDR2 (germline): GTSNPN, SVGIG (reference sequence). V dropped 1 base and J dropped 1; count of bases not matched to a gene: 6. This CDR3 spans 15 amino acids. Here the CDR3 reads CAWSGRDRPSYEQYF. Written as DNA, the CDR3 is TGTGCCTGGAGTGGCCGGGACAGGCCATCCTACGAGCAGTACTTC.

The chain carries TRBV25-1 and TRBJ2-5; a possible D gene is TRBD2 (6 bases). This CDR3 is built from 16 residues. Germline assignment: CDR1 MGHDK and CDR2 SYGVNS. V shed 1 base and J shed 0 bases, with 12 bases lying between them. The CDR3 here is CASSEWGTSYQETQYF. The CDR3 nucleotides are TGTGCCAGCAGTGAATGGGGGACTTCGTACCAAGAGACCCAGTACTTC.

This chain links TRBV19 with TRBJ1-4, with no clear D. V was clipped by 8 bases and J by 1 base, with 11 bases between them. The CDR3 spans 14 residues. Germline V gene data show CDR1 as LNHDA and CDR2 as SQIVND (reference sequence). CDR3 sequence: CASAKGRTNEKLFF. The DNA for the CDR3 is TGTGCCAGTGCGAAAGGGAGAACTAATGAAAAACTGTTTTTT.

The rearrangement links TRBV5-4 to TRBJ2-3; 12 bases fit TRBD2. Trimming cost V 4 bases and J 1 base; bases outside gene matches: 4. From germline, CDR1 is SGHNT and CDR2 YYREEE (reference sequence). There are 16 residues in the CDR3. Here the CDR3 reads CASSPRTSGGTDTQYF. As DNA, the CDR3 is TGTGCCAGCAGCCCTAGGACTAGCGGGGGCACAGATACGCAGTATTTT.

The CDR3 loop reads CASSPGQENSPLHF. The CDR3 DNA sequence: TGTGCCAGCAGTCCTGGACAGGAGAATTCACCCCTCCACTTT. The rearrangement links TRBV27 to TRBJ1-6; 7 nucleotides agree with TRBD1. J gave up 7 bases and V 5 bases, and 5 bases lay outside the gene matches. Germline V lookup: CDR1 MNHEY, CDR2 SMNVEV (reference sequence). The CDR3 runs 14 residues.

This clone was counted once. The chain links TRBV6-1 to TRBJ2-1, with TRBD1 matching 9 bases. The V segment lost 4 bases and the J segment 9 bases; nucleotides outside the gene matches: 7. Germline CDR1 is MNHNS and CDR2 is SASEGT. CDR3 size: 14 residues. This CDR3 reads CASSATGQGSEQFF. DNA for the CDR3: TGTGCCAGCAGTGCCACTGGACAGGGGAGTGAGCAGTTCTTC.

This clone was seen more than once but under ten times. V usage is TRBV19 and J usage is TRBJ2-7; perhaps TRBD1 as D (5 bases). Germline V gene sequence: CDR1 LNHDA, CDR2 SQIVND (reference sequence). With 1 base removed from V and 0 bases from J, the gap between germline ends came to 13 bases. The CDR3 totals 16 residues. CDR3 sequence reads: CASSIVPRATSYEQYF. The CDR3 region has the DNA TGTGCCAGTAGTATAGTGCCCAGGGCGACCTCCTACGAGCAGTACTTC.